The rows below give T cell receptor beta chains drawn from one sample of a study of brain T cells in children with intractable seizures. The repertoire was sequenced with immunoSEQ multiplex PCR; TCRdb's copy has only in-frame clones and lacks some. The sample contains 80,000 or so clones, roughly 91% of which appear only once. This sample comprised peripheral blood, obtained at surgery. The receptors originated from a boy less than two years old with tuberous sclerosis and intractable seizures. The CDR3 runs from the conserved cysteine through the conserved F or W. Each record gives: J gene, CDR3 length, V gene, clone size, D gene, CDR3 protein, CDR3 DNA. D genes are given only for firm matches. Clone size appears in some rows only: once, few, many, or a class for an expanded clone.

TRBJ2-1 | 15 | TRBV7-7 | - | TRBD2 | CASSFSSGGAYEQFF | TGTGCTAGCAGCTTTAGTAGCGGGGGGGCCTATGAGCAGTTCTTC
TRBJ2-5 | 18 | TRBV19 | once | TRBD2 | CASSPPASGRAAQETQYF | TGTGCCAGTAGTCCCCCGGCTAGCGGGAGGGCCGCCCAAGAGACCCAGTACTTC
TRBJ2-6 | 19 | TRBV6-6 | - | - | CASSRWGTTTSSGANVLTF | TGTGCCAGCAGTCGGTGGGGCACCACGACGAGCTCTGGGGCCAACGTCCTGACTTTC
TRBJ1-1 | 16 | TRBV28 | - | - | CASSLKRGGVNTEAFF | TGTGCCAGCAGTTTAAAGAGGGGTGGAGTGAACACTGAAGCTTTCTTT
TRBJ2-7 | 18 | TRBV10-2 | - | - | CASSESKFAGTGGYEQYF | TGCGCCAGCAGTGAGTCGAAATTTGCCGGGACTGGAGGCTACGAGCAGTACTTC
TRBJ2-7 | 14 | TRBV9 | - | - | CASSVAGMDYEQYF | TGTGCCAGCAGCGTAGCGGGTATGGACTACGAGCAGTACTTC
TRBJ1-2 | 12 | TRBV7-9 | - | - | CASSATDGGYTF | TGTGCCAGCAGCGCGACGGACGGCGGCTACACCTTC
TRBJ2-1 | 16 | TRBV5-4 | - | - | CASSLLGGEAYNEQFF | TGTGCCAGCAGCTTGCTAGGCGGGGAGGCCTACAATGAGCAGTTCTTC
TRBJ1-2 | 10 | TRBV5-5 | few | - | CASIDYGYTF | TGTGCCAGCATTGACTATGGCTACACCTTC
TRBJ1-1 | 14 | TRBV10-2 | - | - | CASRHVTMDGEAFF | TGCGCCAGCAGACACGTTACCATGGACGGGGAAGCTTTCTTT
TRBJ1-2 | 12 | TRBV6-1 | - | - | CASSERAHGYTF | TGTGCCAGCAGTGAAAGGGCCCATGGCTACACCTTC
TRBJ2-3 | 13 | TRBV19 | - | - | CASRVTIADTQYF | TGTGCCAGTCGCGTAACGATAGCAGATACGCAGTATTTT
TRBJ2-2 | 15 | TRBV11-3 | once | - | CASSSHSGYTGELFF | TGTGCCAGCAGCTCCCATTCAGGATACACCGGGGAGCTGTTTTTT
TRBJ2-4 | 15 | TRBV5-3 | - | - | CARSLAKELKNIQYF | TGTGCCAGAAGCTTGGCCAAGGAGCTCAAAAACATTCAGTACTTC
TRBJ2-1 | 16 | TRBV9 | - | TRBD1 | CASSVGGTGIYNEQFF | TGTGCCAGCAGCGTAGGCGGGACAGGAATCTACAATGAGCAGTTCTTC
TRBJ2-3 | 14 | TRBV7-3 | - | - | CASSATGSTDTQYF | TGTGCCAGCAGCGCCACAGGATCCACAGATACGCAGTATTTT
TRBJ2-7 | 17 | TRBV7-6 | - | - | CASSSGFVGQGGYEQYF | TGTGCCAGCAGCTCCGGTTTCGTTGGGCAGGGGGGCTACGAGCAGTACTTC
TRBJ1-5 | 15 | TRBV13 | - | TRBD1 | CASSQNRQGNQPQHF | TGTGCCAGCAGCCAAAATCGACAGGGGAATCAGCCCCAGCATTTT
TRBJ1-4 | 13 | TRBV10-3 | - | - | CAISESRDEKLFF | TGTGCCATCAGTGAGTCGCGGGACGAAAAACTGTTTTTT
TRBJ2-1 | 20 | TRBV6-1 | - | TRBD1 | CASSEGWTGRFWIQLGEQFF | TGTGCCAGCAGTGAAGGATGGACAGGGAGGTTTTGGATCCAATTAGGTGAGCAGTTCTTC
TRBJ1-3 | 15 | TRBV9 | - | - | CASSLGGGSGNTIYF | TGTGCCAGCAGCCTAGGGGGGGGCTCTGGAAACACCATATATTTT
TRBJ2-7 | 14 | TRBV29-1 | - | TRBD1 | CSAITGTASYEQYF | TGCAGCGCTATAACCGGGACAGCTTCCTACGAGCAGTACTTC
TRBJ1-4 | 15 | TRBV4-1 | - | TRBD1 | CASSLVQTGNEKLFF | TGCGCCAGCAGCCTTGTCCAGACAGGGAATGAAAAACTGTTTTTT
TRBJ1-1 | 14 | TRBV3-1/TRBV3-2 | - | - | CASSQGISRAEAFF | TGTGCCAGCAGCCAAGGTATCTCCCGGGCTGAAGCTTTCTTT
TRBJ2-7 | 14 | TRBV10-3 | - | TRBD1 | CAISDGQGHYEQYF | TGTGCCATCAGTGATGGACAGGGACACTACGAGCAGTACTTC
TRBJ2-7 | 12 | TRBV6-2/TRBV6-3 | - | - | CASSPSSYEQYF | TGTGCCAGCAGCCCAAGCTCCTACGAGCAGTACTTC
TRBJ1-1 | 16 | TRBV11-2 | - | - | CASSLDSARANTEAFF | TGTGCCAGCAGCTTAGATAGTGCCAGGGCAAACACTGAAGCTTTCTTT
TRBJ1-2 | 17 | TRBV7-9 | few | - | CASNPKKRTHRPYGYTF | TGTGCCAGCAACCCAAAGAAGCGGACACATCGGCCCTATGGCTACACCTTC
TRBJ2-1 | 15 | TRBV5-5 | - | - | CASSLERDTYNEQFF | TGTGCCAGCAGCTTGGAGAGGGATACCTACAATGAGCAGTTCTTC
TRBJ1-5 | 14 | TRBV6-5 | - | - | CASSKQGNNQPQHF | TGTGCCAGCAGTAAACAGGGAAATAATCAGCCCCAGCATTTT
TRBJ2-4 | 18 | TRBV6-6 | - | TRBD2 | CASSPRTSGDLAKNIQYF | TGTGCCAGCAGTCCTCGGACTAGCGGGGATCTAGCCAAAAACATTCAGTACTTC
TRBJ1-1 | 15 | TRBV6-1 | - | - | CASSEYMGTNTEAFF | TGTGCCAGCAGTGAATATATGGGGACAAACACTGAAGCTTTCTTT
TRBJ1-5 | 13 | TRBV2 | once | - | CASSVLVKQPQHF | TGTGCCAGCAGTGTTTTAGTAAAACAGCCCCAGCATTTT
TRBJ2-4 | 16 | TRBV3-1/TRBV3-2 | - | - | CASSHLKGDPQNIQYF | TGTGCCAGCAGCCACCTAAAAGGTGACCCCCAGAACATTCAGTACTTC
TRBJ2-4 | 14 | TRBV30 | - | TRBD1 | CAWSVTQGANIQYF | TGTGCCTGGAGTGTAACACAGGGGGCGAACATTCAGTACTTC
TRBJ2-6 | 15 | TRBV5-1 | - | - | CASSPPLSGANVLTF | TGCGCCAGCAGCCCCCCTCTATCTGGGGCCAACGTCCTGACTTTC
TRBJ2-1 | 15 | TRBV7-8 | - | TRBD2 | CASSLFASGLNEQFF | TGTGCCAGCAGCTTATTTGCTAGCGGCTTGAATGAGCAGTTCTTC
TRBJ2-2 | 16 | TRBV19 | once | TRBD1 | CASSRTGQGRTGELFF | TGTGCCAGTAGTCGCACGGGACAGGGGAGAACCGGGGAGCTGTTTTTT
TRBJ2-2 | 16 | TRBV24-1 | - | - | CATSDLRGQNTGELFF | TGTGCCACCAGTGATTTGCGGGGCCAGAACACCGGGGAGCTGTTTTTT
TRBJ2-7 | 13 | TRBV27 | - | - | CASSLGVRYEQYF | TGTGCCAGCAGTTTAGGGGTTCGTTACGAGCAGTACTTC
TRBJ2-7 | 14 | TRBV5-1 | once | TRBD1 | CASSLTGDFYEQYF | TGCGCCAGCAGCTTGACAGGGGATTTCTACGAGCAGTACTTC
TRBJ2-5 | 15 | TRBV7-8 | - | TRBD2 | CASSWGLAGRETQYF | TGTGCCAGCAGCTGGGGACTAGCGGGAAGAGAGACCCAGTACTTC
TRBJ2-6 | 17 | TRBV24-1 | - | - | CATSDRPTSSGANVLTF | TGTGCCACCAGTGATCGACCAACTAGCTCTGGGGCCAACGTCCTGACTTTC
TRBJ2-1 | 15 | TRBV5-5 | - | TRBD2 | CASSPSGGAYGEQFF | TGTGCCAGCAGCCCTAGCGGGGGGGCTTACGGTGAGCAGTTCTTC
TRBJ2-3 | 14 | TRBV27 | - | TRBD2 | CASSSLPGGDTQYF | TGTGCCAGCAGTTCCCTTCCGGGAGGGGATACGCAGTATTTT
TRBJ1-6 | 19 | TRBV19 | - | - | CASSQTGQYRAAYNSPLHF | TGTGCCAGTAGCCAAACAGGCCAATACAGGGCGGCCTATAATTCACCCCTCCACTTT
TRBJ2-1 | 19 | TRBV6-2/TRBV6-3 | - | TRBD2 | CASSYLKPGTSGDYNEQFF | TGTGCCAGCAGTTACTTGAAACCCGGGACTAGCGGGGACTACAATGAGCAGTTCTTC
TRBJ2-2 | 14 | TRBV19 | - | - | CASSVYKNTGELFF | TGTGCCAGTAGTGTCTATAAGAACACCGGGGAGCTGTTTTTT
TRBJ1-1 | 19 | TRBV27 | - | TRBD1 | CASSRTSYPGQGAQTEAFF | TGTGCCAGCAGTCGGACTTCTTACCCGGGACAGGGGGCTCAAACTGAAGCTTTCTTT
TRBJ2-5 | 13 | TRBV5-8 | - | - | CASSRDSRETQYF | TGTGCCAGCAGTCGGGACTCTCGAGAGACCCAGTACTTC
TRBJ1-3 | 14 | TRBV27 | once | - | CASSLSVSGNTIYF | TGTGCCAGCAGTTTATCTGTATCTGGAAACACCATATATTTT
TRBJ2-3 | 17 | TRBV5-8 | - | - | CASSYLSRAGRTDTQYF | TGTGCCAGCAGCTATCTCTCTAGGGCGGGGCGCACAGATACGCAGTATTTT
TRBJ2-7 | 15 | TRBV4-2 | - | - | CASSLGPNPTYEQYF | TGTGCCAGCAGCCTTGGGCCCAACCCTACCTACGAGCAGTACTTC
TRBJ2-2 | 17 | TRBV5-1 | once | TRBD2 | CASSFSTSDKGSGELFF | TGCGCCAGCAGCTTTTCGACTAGCGACAAAGGGTCCGGGGAGCTGTTTTTT
TRBJ2-7 | 15 | TRBV19 | - | - | CASSRPDPGSYEQYF | TGTGCCAGTAGTAGGCCGGACCCGGGGTCCTACGAGCAGTACTTC
TRBJ2-7 | 13 | TRBV13 | - | - | CASSLASIYEQYF | TGTGCCAGCAGCTTAGCATCGATTTACGAGCAGTACTTC
TRBJ2-3 | 15 | TRBV11-1 | - | - | CASSLGGVNPDTQYF | TGTGCCAGCAGCTTAGGGGGGGTGAATCCAGATACGCAGTATTTT
TRBJ1-4 | 12 | TRBV12-3/TRBV12-4 | - | - | CASRSEGEKLFF | TGTGCCAGCCGGTCGGAGGGCGAAAAACTGTTTTTT
TRBJ1-1 | 17 | TRBV5-8 | once | - | CASSFQNLGHGNTEAFF | TGTGCCAGCAGCTTCCAGAATCTGGGACACGGGAACACTGAAGCTTTCTTT
TRBJ1-2 | 15 | TRBV10-3 | - | TRBD1 | CAISEQEGARYGYTF | TGTGCCATCAGTGAGCAGGAGGGGGCGCGGTATGGCTACACCTTC